This T cell receptor beta chain was identified in a study of identical twins. The CDR3 consists of 14 residues. V lost 1 base to trimming and J lost 1 base, with 8 bases between them. The V gene's germline CDR1 is SEHNR and CDR2 FQNEAQ (reference sequence). TCRdb reanalysed the 5' RACE reads using MiXCR and keeps one entry per CDR3 protein. The sample carries just under 650,000 distinct CDR3 sequences, around 7.4% recorded once. The same data also contributed to another study, on yellow fever vaccine responses in identical twins.

The clonotype originates from a woman aged 18-29 years in good health. Sequencing used PBMCs. This rearrangement joins TRBV7-9 to TRBJ2-7, with D perhaps TRBD2 (6 bases). In DNA, the CDR3 is TGTGCCAGCAGCTTAGGCGGGAAATCCTACGAGCAGTACTTC. It is translated as CASSLGGKSYEQYF.